This entry is about one T cell receptor (beta chain). This sample was taken from a study of blood T cell repertoires in COVID-19. CDR1 is SGDLS, CDR2 YYNGEE, per germline. This CDR3 contains 18 residues. Trimming cost V 3 bases and J 2 bases; bases outside gene matches: 9. Assay: immunoSEQ multiplex PCR; the TCRdb copy retains only in-frame clones and omits some. Of approximately 180,000 clones listed, 89% were seen once; the top ten hold approximately 2.1%. Specimen: PBMCs or T cells enriched from blood (not recorded which). This TCR derives from a middle-aged woman with acute COVID-19. The chain uses TRBV9 and TRBJ2-1; the match to TRBD2 covers 12 bases. This CDR3 is CASSAGTSGPATYNEQFF. The CDR3 DNA reads TGTGCCAGCAGCGCCGGGACTAGCGGGCCAGCCACCTACAATGAGCAGTTCTTC.